This TCR beta chain was identified during a study of blood T cell repertoires in COVID-19. The wider study: The study drew acute and convalescent COVID-19 samples from the United States, Italy and Spain. T cells, B-cell-depleted T cells, or PBMCs provided the cDNA or gDNA that served as material.

This CDR3 spans 15 amino acids. V gave up 0 bases and J gave up 5 bases, with 9 bases separating them. The V gene's germline CDR1 is SGHRS and CDR2 YFSETQ. This clone was detected only once. As handled by the study authors: Reference gene primer amplification in the assay estimated nucleated cell counts. Data came from immunoSEQ multiplex PCR; TCRdb stores just in-frame clones and leaves some out. V, J and clone size reflect that table, while D and trimming were determined from the DNA. Altogether roughly 100,000 clones are present, approximately 80% being singletons, with the ten largest covering approximately 9.3%.

This chain uses TRBV5-1 with TRBJ1-6; maybe TRBD1 (5 bases). The source is a woman older than 75 with acute or convalescent COVID-19. Sequencing was performed on peripheral blood. The CDR3 spells CASSLGTGNNSPLHF. In nucleotides, the CDR3 is TGCGCCAGCAGCTTGGGTACAGGAAATAATTCACCCCTCCACTTT.